This T cell receptor beta chain is drawn from a study of blood T cell repertoires in COVID-19. Turning to the study itself: T cells, B-cell-depleted T cells, or PBMCs provided the cDNA or gDNA that served as material.

Assay used: immunoSEQ multiplex PCR; TCRdb lists only in-frame clones, some missing. Among more than 250,000 clones listed, around 90% were seen once. Looked up from germline, CDR1 is MNHEY and CDR2 is SMNVEV (reference sequence). V was trimmed by 5 bases and J by 6 bases, leaving 11 bases between them. The CDR3 covers 12 residues. The V call is TRBV27, the J call TRBJ2-7; D may be TRBD1 (6 bases). This TCR came from a human donor in a cohort sampled during active COVID-19. The specimen sequenced was peripheral blood. In DNA form, the CDR3 reads TGTGCCAGCAGTGCACAGGGTATCGAGCAGTACTTC. Translating gives CASSAQGIEQYF.